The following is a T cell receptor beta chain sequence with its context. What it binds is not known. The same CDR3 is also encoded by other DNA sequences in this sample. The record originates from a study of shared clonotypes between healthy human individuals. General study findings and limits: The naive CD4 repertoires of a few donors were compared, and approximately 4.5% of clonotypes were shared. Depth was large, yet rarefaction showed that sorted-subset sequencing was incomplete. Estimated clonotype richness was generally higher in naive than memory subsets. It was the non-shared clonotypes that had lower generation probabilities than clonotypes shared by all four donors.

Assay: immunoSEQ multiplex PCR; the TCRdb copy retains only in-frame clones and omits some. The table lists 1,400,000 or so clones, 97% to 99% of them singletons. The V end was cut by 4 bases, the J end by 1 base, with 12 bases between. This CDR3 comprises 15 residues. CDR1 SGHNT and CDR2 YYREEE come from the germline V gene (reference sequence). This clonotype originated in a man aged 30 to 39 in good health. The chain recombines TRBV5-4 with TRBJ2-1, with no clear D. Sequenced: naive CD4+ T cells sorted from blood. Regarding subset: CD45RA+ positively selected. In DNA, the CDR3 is TGTGCCAGCAGCCCGGGCCCCTCGTCCTACAATGAGCAGTTCTTC. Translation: CASSPGPSSYNEQFF.